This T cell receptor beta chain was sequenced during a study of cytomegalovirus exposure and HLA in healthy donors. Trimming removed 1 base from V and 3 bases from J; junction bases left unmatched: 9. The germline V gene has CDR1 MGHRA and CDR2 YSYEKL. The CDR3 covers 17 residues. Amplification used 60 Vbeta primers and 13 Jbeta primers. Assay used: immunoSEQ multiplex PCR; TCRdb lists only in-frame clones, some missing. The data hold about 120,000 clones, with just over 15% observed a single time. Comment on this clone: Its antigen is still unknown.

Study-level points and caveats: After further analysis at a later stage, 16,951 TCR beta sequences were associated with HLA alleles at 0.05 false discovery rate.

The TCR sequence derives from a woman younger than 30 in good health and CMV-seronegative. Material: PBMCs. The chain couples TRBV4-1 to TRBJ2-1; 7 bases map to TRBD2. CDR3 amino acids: CASSQGAGATNYNEQFF. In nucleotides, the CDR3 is TGCGCCAGCAGCCAAGGGGCGGGAGCGACCAACTACAATGAGCAGTTCTTC.